Sequencing of this T cell receptor beta chain was carried out in a study of CXCR3-negative and CXCR3-positive naive CD8 T cells. Overall study findings and caveats: CXCR3-positive naive cells carried more hydrophobic TRB CDR3s than CXCR3-negative naive cells did.

The TRB libraries of cDNA were built by UMI-labeled 5' RACE. Reprocessing the 5' RACE reads, TCRdb reports a single entry for every CDR3 protein and omits DNA. This sample's clone table lists about 89,000 distinct CDR3 sequences. To note about this clonotype: Its target is not known.

There are 15 residues in the CDR3. Germline V gives CDR1 ENHRY, CDR2 SYGVKD. Sequenced input: naive CXCR3+ CD8+ T cells from blood. Subset in this sample: CD45RO-CCR7+CD27+CD95- naive CD8+ T cells expressing CXCR3 (TNR3+). This TCR derives from a human donor in good health. Some clones in this sample may be carry-over from other donors' samples. This chain links TRBV10-3 with TRBJ2-7; as DNA is missing, the TRBD2 call by TCRdb cannot be tested. Here the CDR3 reads CAISEAARGPGEQYF.